The sample holds many counts of the clone carrying this T cell receptor (beta chain). The sample originates from a study of regulatory T cells in long-lasting Graves disease. This sample's time point: newly diagnosed GD, antithyroid drugs for less than 3 months. PBMCs were the source of the RNA used for TCR sequencing. The ends were cut back, 6 bases at V and 1 base at J, with 15 bases in the middle. This CDR3 contains 15 residues. Building the TCR beta libraries relied on iRepertoire HTBI primers, and CDR3 regions underwent Arm-PCR. A single record per CDR3 protein comes from TCRdb applying MiXCR to the multiplex PCR reads. This table has 550,000 to 700,000 distinct CDR3 sequences, 15% to 20% appearing once. These records were also assigned to another study, of T cells in Graves' hyperthyroidism and ophthalmopathy.

The sequence was collected from a man younger than 30 with Graves disease. The V and J genes are TRBV12-3 or TRBV12-4 and TRBJ1-2; the D gene is possibly TRBD1 (6 bases). The sequenced sample was peripheral blood mononuclear cells (PBMCs), obtained at new diagnosis, from a patient treated with antithyroid drugs. The CDR3 DNA reads TGTGCCAGCAGCAACAATCCGGGACATAACTATGGCTACACCTTC. This gives the protein CASSNNPGHNYGYTF.